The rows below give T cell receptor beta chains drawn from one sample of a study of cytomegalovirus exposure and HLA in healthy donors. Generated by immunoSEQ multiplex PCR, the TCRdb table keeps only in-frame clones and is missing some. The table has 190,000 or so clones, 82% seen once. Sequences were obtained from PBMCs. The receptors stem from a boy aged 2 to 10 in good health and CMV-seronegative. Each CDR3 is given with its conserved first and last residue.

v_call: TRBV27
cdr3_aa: CASSSPASGRGTNEQYF

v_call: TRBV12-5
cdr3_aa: CASGQTGVPEAFF

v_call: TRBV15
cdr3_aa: CATRSPQGEMIGSNQPQHF

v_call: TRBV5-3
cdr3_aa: CARRAYNEQFF

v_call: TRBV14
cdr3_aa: CASSDRTVNQPQHF

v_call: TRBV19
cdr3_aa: CASSPRQGPNEQYF

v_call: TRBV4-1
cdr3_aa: CASSPPGQETQYF

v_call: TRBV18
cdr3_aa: CASSPPPGQGLEQYF

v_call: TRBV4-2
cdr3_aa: CASGDFLRRANYGYTF

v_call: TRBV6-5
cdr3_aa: CASTGNTDTQYF

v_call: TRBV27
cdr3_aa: CASSLRKGGAYEQYF

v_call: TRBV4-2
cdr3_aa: CASSQPISGGGTDTQYF

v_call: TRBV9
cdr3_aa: CASSPRGSGTDTQYF

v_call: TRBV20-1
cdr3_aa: CSAQGLDEQFF

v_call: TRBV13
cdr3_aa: CASSDDSYGYTF